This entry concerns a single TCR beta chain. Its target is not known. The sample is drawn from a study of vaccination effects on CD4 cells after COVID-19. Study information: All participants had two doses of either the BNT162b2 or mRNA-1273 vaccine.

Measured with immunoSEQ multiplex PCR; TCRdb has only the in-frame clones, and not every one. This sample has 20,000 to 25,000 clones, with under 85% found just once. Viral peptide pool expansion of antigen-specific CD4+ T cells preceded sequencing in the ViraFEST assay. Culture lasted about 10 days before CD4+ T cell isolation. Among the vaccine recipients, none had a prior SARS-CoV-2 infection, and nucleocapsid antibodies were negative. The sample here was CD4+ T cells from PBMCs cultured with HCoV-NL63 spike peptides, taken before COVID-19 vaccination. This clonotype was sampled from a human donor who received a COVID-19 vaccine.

The CDR3 region is CASRQSYMTELSAGIQETQYF. DNA of the CDR3: TGTGCCAGCAGACAATCCTACATGACAGAGCTGAGTGCGGGGATACAAGAGACCCAGTACTTC. The chain carries TRBV2 and TRBJ2-5, with D tentatively TRBD2 (6 bases). CDR1 is SNHLY and CDR2 is FYNNEI in the germline V gene. CDR3 length: 21 residues. Trimming took off 6 bases at V and 2 bases at J, with 34 bases between the two ends.